This T cell receptor beta chain was observed in a study of blood T cell repertoires in COVID-19. Across the whole study: Acute and convalescent COVID-19 samples came from the United States, Italy and Spain.

V dropped 3 bases and J dropped 7; count of bases not matched to a gene: 5. The CDR3 has 13 amino acids. Profiled with immunoSEQ multiplex PCR; TCRdb holds only in-frame clones, not every one. The sample has around 260,000 clones, under 90% seen once; the top ten hold 0.9% to 1%. The chain joins TRBV12-3 or TRBV12-4 to TRBJ1-2; 7 bases are shared with TRBD1. The clonotype was recovered from a middle-aged woman who had recovered from COVID-19. Sequencing used peripheral blood. This CDR3 is CASSFPEGAGYTF. CDR3 in DNA: TGTGCCAGCAGTTTCCCTGAGGGGGCTGGCTACACCTTC.